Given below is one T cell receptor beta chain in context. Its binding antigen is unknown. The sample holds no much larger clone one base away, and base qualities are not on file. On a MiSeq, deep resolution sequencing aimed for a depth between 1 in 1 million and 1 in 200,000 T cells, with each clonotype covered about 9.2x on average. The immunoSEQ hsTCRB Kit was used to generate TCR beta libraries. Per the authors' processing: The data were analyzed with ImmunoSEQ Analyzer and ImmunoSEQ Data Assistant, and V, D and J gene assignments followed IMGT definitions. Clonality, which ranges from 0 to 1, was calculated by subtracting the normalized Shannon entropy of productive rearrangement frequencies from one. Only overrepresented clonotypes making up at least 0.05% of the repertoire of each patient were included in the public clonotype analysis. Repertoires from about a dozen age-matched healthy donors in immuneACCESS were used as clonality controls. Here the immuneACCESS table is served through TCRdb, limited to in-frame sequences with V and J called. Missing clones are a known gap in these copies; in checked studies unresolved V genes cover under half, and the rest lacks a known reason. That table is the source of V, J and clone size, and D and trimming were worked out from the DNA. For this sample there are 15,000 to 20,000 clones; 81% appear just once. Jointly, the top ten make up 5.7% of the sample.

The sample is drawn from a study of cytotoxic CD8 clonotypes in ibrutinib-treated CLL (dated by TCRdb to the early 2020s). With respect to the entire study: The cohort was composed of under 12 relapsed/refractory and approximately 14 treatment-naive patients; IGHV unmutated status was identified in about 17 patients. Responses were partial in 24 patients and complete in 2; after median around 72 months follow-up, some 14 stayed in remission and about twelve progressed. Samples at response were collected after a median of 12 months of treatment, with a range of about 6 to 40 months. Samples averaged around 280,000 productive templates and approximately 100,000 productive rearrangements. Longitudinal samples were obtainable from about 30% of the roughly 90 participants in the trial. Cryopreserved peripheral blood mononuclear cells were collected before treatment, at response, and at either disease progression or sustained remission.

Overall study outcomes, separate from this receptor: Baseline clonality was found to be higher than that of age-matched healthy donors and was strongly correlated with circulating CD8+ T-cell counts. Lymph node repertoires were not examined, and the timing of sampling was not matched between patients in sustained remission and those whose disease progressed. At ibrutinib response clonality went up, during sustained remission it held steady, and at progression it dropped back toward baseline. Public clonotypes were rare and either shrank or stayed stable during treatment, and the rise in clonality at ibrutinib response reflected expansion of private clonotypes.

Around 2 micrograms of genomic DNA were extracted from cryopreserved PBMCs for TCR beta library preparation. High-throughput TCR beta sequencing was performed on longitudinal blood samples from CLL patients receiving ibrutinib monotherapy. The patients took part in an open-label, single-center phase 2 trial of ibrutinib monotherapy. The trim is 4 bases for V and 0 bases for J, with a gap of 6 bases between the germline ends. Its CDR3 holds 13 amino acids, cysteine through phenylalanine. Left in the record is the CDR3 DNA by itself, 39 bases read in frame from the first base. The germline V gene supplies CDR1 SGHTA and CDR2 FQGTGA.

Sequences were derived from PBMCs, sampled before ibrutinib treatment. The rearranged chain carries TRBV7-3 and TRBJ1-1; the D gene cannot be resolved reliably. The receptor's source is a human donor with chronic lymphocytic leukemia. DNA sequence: TGTGCCAGCAGCTCGCAAGTGAACACTGAAGCTTTCTTT. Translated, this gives CASSSQVNTEAFF.